This T cell receptor (beta chain) came from a study of CXCR3-negative and CXCR3-positive naive CD8 T cells. This CDR3 comprises 13 residues. Germline CDR1 is DFQATT and CDR2 is SNEGSKA (reference sequence). Triplicate sorting captured about 300,000 cells each from every CD8+ T cell subset. A CD45RO-CCR7+CD27+CD95- profile was what naive CD8+ T cells displayed. Libraries were UMI-labeled 5' RACE TRB cDNA. TCRdb processed the 5' RACE reads again and assigns one entry to each CDR3 protein, with no DNA. Its listing shows approximately 5,800 distinct CDR3 sequences. A note on this clonotype: The antigen remains unidentified.

Whole-study results and caveats: Researchers report that CXCR3-positive naive cells carry more hydrophobic TRB CDR3s than CXCR3-negative naive cells. In both naive subsets diversity was comparably high, whereas memory CD8+ cells showed much lower diversity. Naive CXCR3-positive and CXCR3-negative cells shared similar TRBV-TRBJ usage, unlike memory cells.

The chain links TRBV20-1 to TRBJ2-1; the D call of TRBD1 rests on TCRdb alone, since no DNA is present to check it. Material for sequencing was naive CXCR3+ CD8+ T cells from blood. Subset defined: CD45RO-CCR7+CD27+CD95- naive CD8+ T cells expressing CXCR3 (TNR3+). The source of this sequence is a human donor in good health. Some clones in this sample may be carry-over from other donors' samples. CDR3 amino acids: CSARELTGNEQFF.